Listed here are 8 T cell receptor beta chains from one sample, sequenced in a study of cytomegalovirus exposure and HLA in healthy donors. Use of 60 Vbeta and 13 Jbeta primers characterized the PCR. TCRdb's table, derived via immunoSEQ multiplex PCR, lists solely in-frame clones and lacks some. The sample has about 70,000 clones; the top ten hold 2.4%. Sequencing was carried out using PBMCs. The origin of the receptors is a female donor in good health and CMV-seropositive.

This chain links TRBV11-2 with TRBJ2-3; 8 bases match TRBD1. Germline values: CDR1 SGHAT, CDR2 FQNNGV. The V and J ends lost 5 bases and 5 bases, in that order; junction bases with no gene match: 9. CDR3 size: 15 residues. CDR3 coding DNA: TGTGCCAGCAGCCTACGGACAGGGTCCCTAGATACGCAGTATTTT. Translated: CASSLRTGSLDTQYF. The entire variable domain, with the rest obtained from reference TRBV11-2 and TRBJ2-3, is as follows: EAGVAQSPRYKIIEKRQSVAFWCNPISGHATLYWYQQILGQGPKLLIQFQNNGVVDDSQLPKDRFSAERLKGVDSTLKIQPAKLEDSAVYLCASSLRTGSLDTQYFGPGTRLTVL.

V usage is TRBV11-1 and J usage is TRBJ2-7, with 7 bases that match TRBD1. CDR3 length: 14 residues. The ends lost 5 bases at V and 0 bases at J; junction bases unmatched: 4. Per germline, CDR1 SGHAT and CDR2 FQDESV (reference sequence). CDR3 coding DNA: TGTGCCAGCAGCAGGGACAGTTACTCCTACGAGCAGTACTTC. This sequence encodes CASSRDSYSYEQYF.

This chain connects TRBV7-3 to TRBJ1-2; 7 bases are a match to TRBD1. Germline V gene data show CDR1 as SGHTA and CDR2 as FQGTGA. Trimming at V came to 2 bases and at J to 7 bases, leaving 4 bases not matched to a gene. CDR3 length equals 13 residues. Here the CDR3 DNA reads TGTGCCAGCAGCTTAGACAGGGCTTCTGGCTACACCTTC. It encodes CASSLDRASGYTF.

The rearrangement joins TRBV7-9 to TRBJ1-6; D unresolved. Germline CDR1 reads SEHNR; CDR2 reads FQNEAQ (reference sequence). The CDR3 consists of 13 residues. The V end lost 9 bases, the J end lost 3 bases, and 9 bases lay between the germline ends. The CDR3 reads CASPRGYNSPLHF. CDR3 sequence (DNA): TGTGCCAGTCCGCGGGGCTATAATTCACCCCTCCACTTT.

The chain carries TRBV19 and TRBJ2-2, with TRBD1 matching 10 bases. Germline CDR1 and CDR2: LNHDA and SQIVND (reference sequence). The CDR3 extends over 16 amino acids. V was clipped by 7 bases and J by 5 bases; unmatched bases: 10. The chain's CDR3 is CASTSTGGHLTGELFF. DNA for the CDR3: TGTGCCAGTACCTCGACAGGGGGCCATCTAACCGGGGAGCTGTTTTTT.

V and J are TRBV6-1 and TRBJ2-5, with a weak D call TRBD1 (6 bases). Trimming removed 4 bases from V and 3 bases from J, with 12 bases in between. CDR1 is MNHNS, CDR2 SASEGT, per germline. This CDR3 has 14 residues. CDR3 loop: CASSVHWTEETQYF. The CDR3 DNA reads as TGTGCCAGCAGTGTACACTGGACAGAAGAGACCCAGTACTTC.

Remarks on this clone: The same CDR3 can be traced to other DNA sequences in this sample. This sequence joins TRBV29-1 and TRBJ2-7, with D possibly matching TRBD1 (5 bases). Trimming stripped 4 bases from V and 2 bases from J, with 9 bases between. The CDR3 extends over 12 amino acids. Germline CDR1 and CDR2: SQVTM and ANQGSEA. In DNA form, the CDR3 reads TGCAGCGTTGTAGACAGCGCCTACGAGCAGTACTTC. Encoded protein: CSVVDSAYEQYF.

The chain couples TRBV30 to TRBJ1-1, with D perhaps matching TRBD1 (5 bases). CDR1 GTSNPN and CDR2 SVGIG come from the germline V gene (reference sequence). V lost 5 bases to trimming and J lost 4 bases, with 14 bases between them. The CDR3 length is 13 residues. The CDR3 region is CAWDRGAGTEAFF. DNA of the CDR3: TGTGCCTGGGATAGGGGCGCAGGCACTGAAGCTTTCTTT.